The 20 T cell receptor beta chains presented below share a single source sample, sequenced in a study of cytotoxic CD8 clonotypes in ibrutinib-treated CLL. Produced via immunoSEQ multiplex PCR; TCRdb's table is partial and in-frame only. The sample consists of some 300,000 clones, more than 65% of them appearing once. The material was PBMCs, obtained before ibrutinib treatment. The receptor source for this set is a human donor with chronic lymphocytic leukemia.

V usage is TRBV4-1 and J usage is TRBJ1-5; no definite D call. Germline-derived CDR1 and CDR2 are MGHRA and YSYEKL. The CDR3 runs to 13 residues. Trimming took 1 base from V and 5 from J, leaving 6 bases between them. Written as DNA, the CDR3 is TGCGCCAGCAGCCAAGTAGCCCATCAGCCCCAGCATTTT. It specifies CASSQVAHQPQHF.

The chain uses TRBV7-2 and TRBJ2-3; D is possibly TRBD1 or TRBD2 (9 bases each). CDR1 is SGHTA and CDR2 is FQGNSA in the germline V gene. The length of the CDR3 is 18 residues. Trimming took 0 bases from V and 6 from J, leaving 22 bases between them. Written as DNA, the CDR3 is TGTGCCAGCAGCTTAGCCTCCGGACAGGGGCGGGAGGGGGATACGCAGTATTTT. It translates to CASSLASGQGREGDTQYF.

The chain joins TRBV11-3 to TRBJ2-7, with TRBD2 matching 8 bases. V trimming: 3 bases; J trimming: 2 bases; junction bases outside the gene matches: 6. The CDR3 has 15 residues. From germline, CDR1 is SGHNT and CDR2 YENEEA. The DNA for the CDR3 is TGTGCCAGCAGCTTTTTCTCCGGGAGGGCCTACGAGCAGTACTTC. The encoded protein is CASSFFSGRAYEQYF. The whole variable domain, filled in from reference TRBV11-3 and TRBJ2-7, reads EAGVVQSPRYKIIEKKQPVAFWCNPISGHNTLYWYLQNLGQGPELLIRYENEEAVDDSQLPKDRFSAERLKGVDSTLKIQPAELGDSAVYLCASSFFSGRAYEQYFGPGTRLTVT.

The chain combines TRBV7-2 with TRBJ2-5; possible D gene TRBD1, 6 bases. V was trimmed by 4 bases and J by 5 bases, leaving 11 bases between them. CDR3 length equals 13 residues. Germline values: CDR1 SGHTA, CDR2 FQGNSA. The CDR3 reads CASSWGPGETQYF. In DNA, the CDR3 is TGTGCCAGCAGCTGGGGGCCGGGGGAGACCCAGTACTTC.

This clone showed up just once. The genes are TRBV5-1 and TRBJ1-1, with D maybe TRBD1 (5 bases). The V gene lost 1 base and the J gene lost 1 base, with 14 bases spanning the gap. Germline lookup yields CDR1 SGHRS and CDR2 YFSETQ. CDR3 length: 16 residues. CDR3 DNA: TGCGCCAGCAGCTTGCAATCGGTGGGGCGGAACACTGAAGCTTTCTTT. This gives the protein CASSLQSVGRNTEAFF.

This chain's CDR3 is CASSKTTGTGWYNEQFF. The CDR3 DNA reads as TGTGCCAGCAGCAAGACAACCGGGACAGGGTGGTACAATGAGCAGTTCTTC. The chain carries TRBV13 and TRBJ2-1; 9 bases align to TRBD1. This CDR3 contains 17 residues. V lost 5 bases and J lost 4; bases outside the gene matches: 12. The germline gives CDR1 PRHDT, CDR2 FYEKMQ (reference sequence).

The rearrangement joins TRBV4-1 to TRBJ2-1, with TRBD2 identical over 9 bases. The CDR3 totals 19 residues. Per the germline V gene, CDR1 is MGHRA and CDR2 is YSYEKL. V gave up 0 bases and J gave up 9 bases; unmatched junction bases: 18. CDR3 nucleotides: TGCGCCAGCAGCCAAGATTCCCCCAGATCTAGCGGGATGGTCTCTGAGCAGTTCTTC. It yields the protein CASSQDSPRSSGMVSEQFF.

This sequence joins TRBV7-3 and TRBJ2-1; no clear D. This CDR3 spans 15 amino acids. Germline V CDR1 and CDR2: SGHTA, FQGTGA. Trimming shortened V by 8 bases and J by 3 bases, and 17 bases separated the two germline ends. The CDR3 nucleotides read TGTGCCAGCGCTGGTGGGGTCTCACGCTACAATGAGCAGTTCTTC. Translating it yields CASAGGVSRYNEQFF. The full variable domain, rest sourced from reference TRBV7-3 and TRBJ2-1, is GAGVSQTPSNKVTEKGKYVELRCDPISGHTALYWYRQSLGQGPEFLIYFQGTGAADDSGLPNDRFFAVRPEGSVSTLKIQRTERGDSAVYLCASAGGVSRYNEQFFGPGTRLTVL.

J is TRBJ1-3 and V is TRBV29-1, with 7 bases lining up with TRBD1. Germline trimming cut 4 bases from V and 0 bases from J; bases unmatched to any gene: 18. Germline CDR1 and CDR2: SQVTM and ANQGSEA. The CDR3 spans 19 residues. The CDR3 here is CSVGGTAGSELGSGNTIYF. CDR3 nucleotide sequence: TGCAGCGTTGGAGGGACAGCGGGCTCCGAATTGGGCTCTGGAAACACCATATATTTT.

The chain recombines TRBV9 with TRBJ2-1; 7 nucleotides line up with TRBD1. The V gene's germline CDR1 is SGDLS and CDR2 YYNGEE. The CDR3 has 14 amino acids. The V gene end was trimmed by 0 bases and the J gene end by 6 bases; junction bases not matched to a gene: 3. The CDR3 protein is CASSVGQGGNEQFF. The CDR3, as DNA: TGTGCCAGCAGCGTAGGACAGGGCGGCAATGAGCAGTTCTTC.

V and J are TRBV19 and TRBJ1-4, with 10 bases lining up with TRBD1. Per the germline V gene, CDR1 is LNHDA and CDR2 is SQIVND (reference sequence). The CDR3 extends over 16 amino acids. V lost 5 bases, J lost 6 bases, and 9 bases stayed unmatched. The CDR3 spells CASSPIGGTGDEKLFF. Here the CDR3 DNA reads TGTGCCAGTAGTCCCATTGGGGGGACAGGGGATGAAAAACTGTTTTTT. Full variable domain (rest looked up from reference TRBV19 and TRBJ1-4): DGGITQSPKYLFRKEGQNVTLSCEQNLNHDAMYWYRQDPGQGLRLIYYSQIVNDFQKGDIAEGYSVSREKKESFPLTVTSAQKNPTAFYLCASSPIGGTGDEKLFFGSGTQLSVL.

CDR3 amino acids: CAVGGAWADTQYF. The CDR3 DNA sequence: TGTGCCGTGGGGGGCGCGTGGGCAGATACGCAGTATTTT. This sequence joins TRBV4-2 and TRBJ2-3; D is perhaps TRBD1 or TRBD2 (6 bases each). The CDR3 contains 13 residues. In germline, CDR1 is LGHNA, CDR2 YNFKEQ. Trimming stripped 11 bases from V and 4 bases from J, with 16 bases between.

The genes are TRBV7-8 and TRBJ2-7; 7 bases are a match to TRBD2. The V segment lost 5 bases and the J segment 9 bases; nucleotides outside the gene matches: 13. The CDR3 is 14 amino acids. From germline, CDR1 is SGHVS and CDR2 FQNEAQ. The DNA for the CDR3 is TGTGCCAGCAGCAGAAGCGGGGTGGTAGAGGGGCAGTACTTC. It specifies CASSRSGVVEGQYF. Full variable domain (remainder filled in from reference TRBV7-8 and TRBJ2-7): GAGVSQSPRYKVAKRGQDVALRCDPISGHVSLFWYQQALGQGPEFLTYFQNEAQLDKSGLPSDRFFAERPEGSVSTLKIQRTQQEDSAVYLCASSRSGVVEGQYFGPGTRLTVT.

The gene calls are TRBV5-4 and TRBJ2-1; the D gene could be TRBD1 or TRBD2 (5 bases each). The germline V gene encodes CDR1 SGHNT and CDR2 YYREEE (reference sequence). The V gene lost 3 bases and the J gene lost 0 bases, with 13 bases spanning the gap. This CDR3 is built from 16 residues. The CDR3 sequence: CASSSGGHSSYNEQFF. For the CDR3, the DNA is TGTGCCAGCAGCTCTGGGGGTCACAGCTCCTACAATGAGCAGTTCTTC.

The chain employs TRBV7-2 and TRBJ2-1; TRBD2 aligns across 8 bases. The CDR3 consists of 15 residues. The V and J ends lost 5 bases and 8 bases, in that order; junction bases with no gene match: 11. CDR1 is SGHTA, CDR2 FQGNSA, per germline. The CDR3 bases are TGTGCCAGCAGCGAACAAGCCGGGACTAGTGATGAGCAGTTCTTC. Protein: CASSEQAGTSDEQFF. The full variable domain, in which reference TRBV7-2 and TRBJ2-1 provide the parts outside the CDR3, is GAGVSQSPSNKVTEKGKDVELRCDPISGHTALYWYRQSLGQGLEFLIYFQGNSAPDKSGLPSDRFSAERTGGSVSTLTIQRTQQEDSAVYLCASSEQAGTSDEQFFGPGTRLTVL.

The chain links TRBV19 to TRBJ1-1, with a weak D call TRBD1 (5 bases). Germline V gene lookup returns CDR1 LNHDA and CDR2 SQIVND (reference sequence). This CDR3 is built from 11 residues. Trimming cost V 3 bases and J 11 bases, with 10 bases left between them. CDR3 amino acids: CASSMAGGAFF. CDR3 coding DNA: TGTGCCAGTAGTATGGCCGGGGGGGCTTTCTTT.

This clone was observed a few times. The chain joins TRBV2 to TRBJ2-7; possible D gene TRBD2, 6 bases. Deletions cut 4 bases from V and 6 bases from J, with 19 bases between. The germline CDR1 and CDR2 sequences are SNHLY and FYNNEI. CDR3 length: 15 residues. CDR3 region: CASSVEREPALEQYF. The CDR3 coding sequence is TGTGCCAGCAGTGTTGAACGGGAGCCCGCCCTCGAGCAGTACTTC. Together with reference TRBV2 and TRBJ2-7, the CDR3 gives the full variable domain: EPEVTQTPSHQVTQMGQEVILRCVPISNHLYFYWYRQILGQKVEFLVSFYNNEISEKSEIFDDQFSVERPDGSNFTLKIRSTKLEDSAMYFCASSVEREPALEQYFGPGTRLTVT.

The chain has TRBV5-1 and TRBJ2-2; 8 positions agree with TRBD1. Looked up from germline, CDR1 is SGHRS and CDR2 is YFSETQ. The CDR3 is made up of 16 amino acids. Germline trimming cut 4 bases from V and 0 bases from J; bases unmatched to any gene: 5. CDR3 nucleotides: TGCGCCAGCAGCCCAGGACAGGGAGCGAACACCGGGGAGCTGTTTTTT. This sequence encodes CASSPGQGANTGELFF.

V gene TRBV28 combines with J gene TRBJ2-1; D might be TRBD2 (6 bases). CDR3 size: 16 residues. Trimming removed 1 base from V and 6 bases from J, with 16 bases in between. Germline V gives CDR1 MDHEN, CDR2 SYDVKM. The CDR3 DNA is TGTGCCAGCAGTTTATCTTCCGGGGGATCGGGCAATGAGCAGTTCTTC. Encoded protein: CASSLSSGGSGNEQFF.

The chain recombines TRBV7-6 with TRBJ2-3; 10 positions match TRBD2. Germline assignment: CDR1 SGHVS and CDR2 FNYEAQ. The CDR3 consists of 16 residues. Losses at the gene ends were 1 base for V and 5 bases for J; bases not matched to a gene: 6. CDR3 sequence (DNA): TGTGCCAGCAGCTTAGAAGCTAGCGGGAGAGAAGATACGCAGTATTTT. Its translation: CASSLEASGREDTQYF. Full variable domain (rest looked up from reference TRBV7-6 and TRBJ2-3): GAGVSQSPRYKVTKRGQDVALRCDPISGHVSLYWYRQALGQGPEFLTYFNYEAQQDKSGLPNDRFSAERPEGSISTLTIQRTEQRDSAMYRCASSLEASGREDTQYFGPGTRLTVL.